Many counts were recorded for the clone carrying this TCR beta chain. This specimen comes from a study of T cells in Graves' hyperthyroidism and ophthalmopathy. Diagnosis rested on symptoms, serum thyroxine and TRAb, thyroid ultrasound, and orbital computed tomography. Trimming cost V 1 base and J 4 bases; bases outside gene matches: 7. The CDR3 has 15 amino acids. The germline CDR1 and CDR2 sequences are SNHLY and FYNNEI. Researchers amplified the TCR beta CDR3 regions from RNA transcripts. Carried out on the TCR CDR3, a first-round RT-PCR used the HTBI primer set. Via MiXCR, TCRdb re-called the multiplex PCR reads, giving one row per CDR3 protein. This repertoire shows hundreds of thousands of distinct CDR3 sequences, about 14% found once; its top ten account for around 9.6%.

The rearrangement links TRBV2 to TRBJ2-7; TRBD1 matches 7 bases. The receptor's source is a woman between 18 and 29 years old with Graves' hyperthyroidism. Material: blood. Here the CDR3 reads CASSEVVWDSYEQYF. The CDR3 DNA reads TGTGCCAGCAGTGAAGTGGTATGGGACAGTTACGAGCAGTACTTC.